This T cell receptor beta chain was captured by sequencing in a study of T cells in pancreatic ductal adenocarcinoma (dated by TCRdb to the late 2010s). Notes on the research overall: Surgically resected pancreatic ductal adenocarcinoma specimens were analyzed for the quantity, spatial distribution, and characteristics of both suppressive cells and tumor-infiltrating CD8+ T cells, an effort aimed at clarifying the adaptive T-cell response occurring naturally. The study at large found these results: No significant difference in T-cell clonality was found between tumor and blood, with mean clonality of approximately 0.11 in tumors and approximately 0.07 in blood. More total productive templates and around 7.2-fold more unique clonotypes were found in blood samples than in tumor samples. Comparisons of clonality between tumor and blood may be biased because tumors are enriched in CD45RO+ effector T cells rather than naive T cells, which biases the comparison toward lower diversity. Because inoperable disease is present at presentation in most pancreatic cancer patients, the resected cohort was biased toward the minority with early-stage disease.

TCR beta CDR3 regions were amplified from genomic DNA using the immunoSEQ hsTCRB kit. High-throughput TRB CDR3 sequencing was performed on an Illumina HiSeq system. Turning to the authors' computational methods: The immunoSEQ software was used to analyze sequencing reads, and nonproductive sequences containing premature stops or frame-shifts were removed. Clonality of the repertoire was calculated as one minus the Shannon entropy normalized by log2 of the number of unique productive sequences. TCRdb took over this immuneACCESS table, retaining in-frame rearrangements with V and J assigned. Such tables are incomplete; in checked studies, under half of the missing clones stem from an unresolved V gene, and the remainder is unexplained. V and J calls and clone size are as listed in that table; D and trimming were resolved from the DNA. A total of about 100,000 clones appear in this sample, 90% to 95% of them only once. The ten largest clonotypes hold roughly 3.1% of the sample.

A note on this clone: Its antigen is still unknown. One base away there is no much larger clone; base qualities are not given.

Selected pancreatic ductal adenocarcinoma patients had undergone surgery without neoadjuvant therapy. After peripheral blood was drawn into heparin tubes, PBMCs were separated on a histopaque density gradient and then cryopreserved in 10% DMSO. Using the DNeasy Blood and Tissue Kit along with Proteinase K and RNase treatment, genomic DNA was extracted from 6 or 7 PBMC specimens and roughly 10 flash-frozen tumor specimens. The germline V gene (reference sequence) provides CDR1 MNHNY and CDR2 SVGAGI. Spanning cysteine to phenylalanine, the CDR3 consists of 16 amino acids. Just CDR3 DNA is preserved here, 48 bases in frame from base 1. Germline trimming amounts to 2 bases on V and 2 bases on J, with 8 as the count of junction bases outside the gene matches.

The TCR comes from a human donor with pancreatic ductal adenocarcinoma. The sequence is built from TRBV6-6 and TRBJ2-5, with 7 bases aligning to TRBD1. The sequenced material came from PBMCs. The nucleotides read TGTGCCAGCAGTTACCCCCCGGGACAGAGGCAAGAGACCCAGTACTTC. Translated, this gives CASSYPPGQRQETQYF.